This entry lists 6 T cell receptor beta chains sequenced from one sample in a study of T cells in Graves' hyperthyroidism and ophthalmopathy. Authors of the study amplified TCR beta CDR3 regions from RNA transcripts. The HTBI primer set was used in a first-round RT-PCR of the TCR CDR3. TCRdb reprocessed the multiplex PCR reads with MiXCR, giving one entry per CDR3 protein. The sample yields some 570,000 distinct CDR3 sequences, approximately 17% seen once. The sample consisted of blood. These receptors all stem from a woman in her late teens or twenties with Graves' ophthalmopathy.

In this sample, this clonotype turned up many times. V is TRBV20-1 and J is TRBJ2-3, with a weak D call TRBD2 (5 bases). Germline-derived CDR1 and CDR2 are DFQATT and SNEGSKA (reference sequence). This CDR3 has 15 residues. The germline V and J ends were trimmed by 0 bases and 1 base, with 11 bases remaining between them. CDR3 residues: CSARESGVGTDTQYF. The CDR3 DNA sequence: TGCAGTGCTAGAGAGAGCGGAGTTGGCACAGATACGCAGTATTTT.

The J gene is TRBJ2-1, the V gene TRBV7-2; 7 bases align to TRBD2. Germline CDR1 and CDR2: SGHTA and FQGNSA. This CDR3 has 15 amino acids. J was trimmed by 4 bases and V by 5 bases; bases with no gene match: 8. In nucleotides, the CDR3 is TGTGCCAGCAGCCCAAGGACTAGTTTTTACAATGAGCAGTTCTTC. It specifies CASSPRTSFYNEQFF.

This clonotype was seen repeatedly, ten times or more. The chain carries TRBV28 and TRBJ1-2; unclear D gene. Germline CDR1 MDHEN, CDR2 SYDVKM. Trimming removed 4 bases at V and 11 bases at J, with 17 bases between. The CDR3 loop spans 13 amino acids. CDR3 sequence reads: CASSSNPRLGYTF. The CDR3 nucleotides are TGTGCCAGCAGTTCGAATCCCAGACTCGGGTACACCTTC.

This clonotype was detected once. The V and J genes are TRBV9 and TRBJ2-1; TRBD1 aligns across 7 bases. The CDR3 is 15 residues long. V lost 3 bases and J lost 5; bases outside the gene matches: 8. The V gene's germline CDR1 is SGDLS and CDR2 YYNGEE. The CDR3, as DNA: TGTGCCAGCAGCGGTGGGGGACAGAACCACAATGAGCAGTTCTTC. It is translated as CASSGGGQNHNEQFF.

The chain employs TRBV5-1 and TRBJ2-5; no reliable D call. Germline-derived CDR1 and CDR2 are SGHRS and YFSETQ. The CDR3 length is 12 residues. With 5 bases removed from V and 0 bases from J, the gap between germline ends came to 5 bases. The CDR3 loop is CASRTDQETQYF. DNA of the CDR3: TGCGCCAGCAGGACGGACCAAGAGACCCAGTACTTC.

This clonotype was counted between two and nine times. This chain connects TRBV4-1 to TRBJ1-4; a possible D gene is TRBD1 (6 bases). The V gene lost 1 base and the J gene lost 7 bases, with 16 bases spanning the gap. The CDR3 runs to 16 residues. Germline CDR1 MGHRA, CDR2 YSYEKL. The CDR3: CASSQAPGRQVEKLFF. For the CDR3, the DNA is TGCGCCAGCAGCCAAGCCCCGGGGAGACAGGTTGAAAAACTGTTTTTT.